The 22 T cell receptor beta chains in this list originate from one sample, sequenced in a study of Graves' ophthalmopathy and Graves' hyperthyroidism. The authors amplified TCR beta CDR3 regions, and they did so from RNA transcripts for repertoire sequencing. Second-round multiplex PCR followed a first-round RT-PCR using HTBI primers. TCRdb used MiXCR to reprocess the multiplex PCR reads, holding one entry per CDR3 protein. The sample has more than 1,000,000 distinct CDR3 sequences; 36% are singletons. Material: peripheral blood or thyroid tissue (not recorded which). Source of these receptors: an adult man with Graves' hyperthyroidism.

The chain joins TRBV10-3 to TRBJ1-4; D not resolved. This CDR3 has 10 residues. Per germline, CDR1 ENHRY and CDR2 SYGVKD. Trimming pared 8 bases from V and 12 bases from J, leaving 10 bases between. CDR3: CAISGGELFF. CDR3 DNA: TGTGCCATCTCAGGCGGGGAACTGTTTTTT.

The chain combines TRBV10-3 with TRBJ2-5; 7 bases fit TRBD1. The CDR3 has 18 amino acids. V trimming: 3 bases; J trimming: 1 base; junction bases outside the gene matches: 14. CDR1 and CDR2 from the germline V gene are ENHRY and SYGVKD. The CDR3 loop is CAISDPGTDLNPQETQYF. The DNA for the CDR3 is TGTGCCATCAGTGACCCCGGGACAGACCTTAATCCCCAAGAGACCCAGTACTTC.

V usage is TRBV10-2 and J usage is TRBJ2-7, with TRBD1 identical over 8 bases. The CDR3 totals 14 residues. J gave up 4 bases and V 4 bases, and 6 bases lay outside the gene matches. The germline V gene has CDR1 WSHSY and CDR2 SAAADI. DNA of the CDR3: TGCGCCAGCAGTGCCCTCCAGGGGGCTTACGAGCAGTACTTC. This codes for CASSALQGAYEQYF.

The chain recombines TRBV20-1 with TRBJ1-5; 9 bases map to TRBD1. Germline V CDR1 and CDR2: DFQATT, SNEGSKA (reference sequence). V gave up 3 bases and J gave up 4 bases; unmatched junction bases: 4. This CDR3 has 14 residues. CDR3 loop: CSASKGQGNQPQHF. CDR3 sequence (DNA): TGCAGTGCTAGTAAGGGACAGGGTAATCAGCCCCAGCATTTT.

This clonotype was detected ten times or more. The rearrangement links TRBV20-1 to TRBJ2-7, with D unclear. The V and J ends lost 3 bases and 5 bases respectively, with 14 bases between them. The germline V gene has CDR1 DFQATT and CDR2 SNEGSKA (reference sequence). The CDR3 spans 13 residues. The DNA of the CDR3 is TGCAGTGCTAGTCTAACAGACATTCACGAGCAGTACTTC. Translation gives CSASLTDIHEQYF.

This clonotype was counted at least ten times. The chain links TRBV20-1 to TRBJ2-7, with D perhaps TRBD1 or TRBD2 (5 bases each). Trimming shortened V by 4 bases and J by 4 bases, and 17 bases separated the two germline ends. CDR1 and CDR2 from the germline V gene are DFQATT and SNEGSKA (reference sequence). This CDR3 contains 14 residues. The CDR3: CSANTPGAGYEQYF. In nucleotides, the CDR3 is TGCAGTGCTAACACTCCCGGGGCGGGTTACGAGCAGTACTTC.

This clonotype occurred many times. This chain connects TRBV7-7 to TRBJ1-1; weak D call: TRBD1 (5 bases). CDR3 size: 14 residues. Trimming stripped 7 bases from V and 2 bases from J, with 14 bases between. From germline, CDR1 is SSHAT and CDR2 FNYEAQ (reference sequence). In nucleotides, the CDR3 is TGTGCCAGCACCACGGGGGGGGGTAACACTGAAGCTTTCTTT. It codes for CASTTGGGNTEAFF.

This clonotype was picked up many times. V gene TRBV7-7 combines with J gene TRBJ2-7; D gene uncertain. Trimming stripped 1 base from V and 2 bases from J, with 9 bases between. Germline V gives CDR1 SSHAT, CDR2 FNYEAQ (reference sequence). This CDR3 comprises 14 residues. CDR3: CASSLDAETYEQYF. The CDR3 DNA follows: TGTGCCAGCAGCTTAGACGCAGAGACCTACGAGCAGTACTTC.

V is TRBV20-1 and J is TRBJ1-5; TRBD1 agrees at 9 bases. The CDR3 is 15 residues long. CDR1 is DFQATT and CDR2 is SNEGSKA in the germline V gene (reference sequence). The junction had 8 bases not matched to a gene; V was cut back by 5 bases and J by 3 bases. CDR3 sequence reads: CSAGTGTGYNQPQHF. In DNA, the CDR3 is TGCAGTGCTGGAACCGGGACAGGGTACAATCAGCCCCAGCATTTT.

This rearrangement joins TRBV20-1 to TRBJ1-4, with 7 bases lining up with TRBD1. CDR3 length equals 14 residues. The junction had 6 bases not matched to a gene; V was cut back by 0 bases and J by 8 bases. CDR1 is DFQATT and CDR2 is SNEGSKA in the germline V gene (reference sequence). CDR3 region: CSARDRQGYEKLFF. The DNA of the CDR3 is TGCAGTGCTAGAGATAGACAGGGATACGAAAAACTGTTTTTT.

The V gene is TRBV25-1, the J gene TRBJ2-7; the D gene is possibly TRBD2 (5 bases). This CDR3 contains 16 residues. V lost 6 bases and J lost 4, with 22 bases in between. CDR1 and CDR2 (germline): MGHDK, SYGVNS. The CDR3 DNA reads TGTGCCAGCAGCTTCTGGGGTAGGACTCAACGGTACGAGCAGTACTTC. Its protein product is CASSFWGRTQRYEQYF.

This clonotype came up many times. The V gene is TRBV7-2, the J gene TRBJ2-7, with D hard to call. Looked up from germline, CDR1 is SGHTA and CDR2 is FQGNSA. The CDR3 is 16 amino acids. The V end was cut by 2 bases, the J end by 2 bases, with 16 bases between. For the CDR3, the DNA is TGTGCCAGCAGCTTAACTTTGGTTACCAGTGCCTACGAGCAGTACTTC. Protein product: CASSLTLVTSAYEQYF. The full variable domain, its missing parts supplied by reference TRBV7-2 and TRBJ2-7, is GAGVSQSPSNKVTEKGKDVELRCDPISGHTALYWYRQSLGQGLEFLIYFQGNSAPDKSGLPSDRFSAERTGGSVSTLTIQRTQQEDSAVYLCASSLTLVTSAYEQYFGPGTRLTVT.

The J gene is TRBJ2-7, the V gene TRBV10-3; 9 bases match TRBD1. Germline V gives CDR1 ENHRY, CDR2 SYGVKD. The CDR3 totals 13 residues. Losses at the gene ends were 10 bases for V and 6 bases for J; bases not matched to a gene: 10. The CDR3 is CATKGQGGSEQYF. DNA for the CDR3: TGTGCCACCAAGGGACAGGGAGGTAGCGAGCAGTACTTC.

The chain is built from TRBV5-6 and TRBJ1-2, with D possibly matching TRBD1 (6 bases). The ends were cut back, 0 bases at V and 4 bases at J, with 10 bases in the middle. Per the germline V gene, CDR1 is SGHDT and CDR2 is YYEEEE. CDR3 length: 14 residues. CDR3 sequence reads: CASSLEQGIYGYTF. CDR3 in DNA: TGTGCCAGCAGCTTGGAGCAGGGGATCTATGGCTACACCTTC.

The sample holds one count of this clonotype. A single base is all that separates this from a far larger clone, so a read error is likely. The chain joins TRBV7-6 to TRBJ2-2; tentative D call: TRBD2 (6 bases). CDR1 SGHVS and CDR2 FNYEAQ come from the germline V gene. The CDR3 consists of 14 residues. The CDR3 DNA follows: TGTGCCAGCAGCTTAGGGGGAGGCACCGGGGGGCTGTTTTTT. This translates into CASSLGGGTGGLFF.

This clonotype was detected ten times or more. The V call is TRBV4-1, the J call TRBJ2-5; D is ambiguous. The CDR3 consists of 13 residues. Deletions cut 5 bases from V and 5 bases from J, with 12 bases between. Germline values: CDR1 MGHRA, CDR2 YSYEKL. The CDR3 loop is CASSKKHDETQYF. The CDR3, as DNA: TGCGCCAGCAGCAAGAAACACGACGAGACCCAGTACTTC.

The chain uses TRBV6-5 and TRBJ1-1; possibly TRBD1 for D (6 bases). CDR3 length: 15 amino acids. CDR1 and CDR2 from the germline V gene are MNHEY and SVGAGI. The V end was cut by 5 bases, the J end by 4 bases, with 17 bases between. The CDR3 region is CASSRNRASGTEAFF. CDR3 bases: TGTGCCAGCAGTCGTAACAGGGCGAGCGGCACTGAAGCTTTCTTT.

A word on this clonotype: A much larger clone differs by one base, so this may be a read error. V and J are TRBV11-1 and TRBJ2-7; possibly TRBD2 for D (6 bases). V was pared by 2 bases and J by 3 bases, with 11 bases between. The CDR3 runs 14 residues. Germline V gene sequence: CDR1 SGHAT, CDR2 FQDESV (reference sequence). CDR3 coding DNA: TGTGCCAGCAGCTTAAGCCAGGACTACTACGAGCAGTACTTC. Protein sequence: CASSLSQDYYEQYF.

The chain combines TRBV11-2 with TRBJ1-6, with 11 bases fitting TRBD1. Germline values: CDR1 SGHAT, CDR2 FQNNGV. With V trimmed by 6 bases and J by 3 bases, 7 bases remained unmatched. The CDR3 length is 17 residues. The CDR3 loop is CASSTGTGGGYNSPLHF. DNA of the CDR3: TGTGCCAGCAGTACTGGGACAGGGGGTGGCTATAATTCACCCCTCCACTTT.

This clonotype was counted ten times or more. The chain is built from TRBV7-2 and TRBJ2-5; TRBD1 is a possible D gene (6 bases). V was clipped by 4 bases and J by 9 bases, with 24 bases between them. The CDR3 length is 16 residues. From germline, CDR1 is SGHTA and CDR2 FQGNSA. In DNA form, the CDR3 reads TGTGCCAGCAGCTCCCATACTTTACAGGGTCATGGGGCCCAGTACTTC. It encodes CASSSHTLQGHGAQYF.

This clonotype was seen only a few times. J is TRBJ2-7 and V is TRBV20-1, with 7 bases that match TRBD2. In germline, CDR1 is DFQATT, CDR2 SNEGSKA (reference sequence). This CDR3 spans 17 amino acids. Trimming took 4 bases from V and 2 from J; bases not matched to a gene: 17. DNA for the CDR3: TGCAGTGCTAACCCCGCTAGTGGGCGGGGGATTCCCTACGAGCAGTACTTC. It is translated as CSANPASGRGIPYEQYF.

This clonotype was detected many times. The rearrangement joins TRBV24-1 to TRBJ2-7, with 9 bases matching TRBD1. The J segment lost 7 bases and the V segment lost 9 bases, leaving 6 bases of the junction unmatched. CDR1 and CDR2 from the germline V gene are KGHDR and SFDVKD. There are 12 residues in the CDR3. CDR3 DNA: TGTGCCACCCGGGGGACAGGGAAAGAGCAGTACTTC. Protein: CATRGTGKEQYF.